The 20 T cell receptor beta chains presented below share a single source sample, sequenced in a study of molecular identifiers for immune sequencing clone quantification. TCRdb used MiXCR to reprocess the PCR reads, holding one entry per CDR3 protein. The sample gives approximately 500,000 distinct CDR3 sequences, 25% of which show up once; around 0.8% is in the top ten. Material for sequencing was naive CD8+ T cells from blood, with Jurkat cell RNA spiked in. Noted subset: FACS-sorted CD8+CD4-CCR7+CD45RA+ naive T cells. The receptors stem from a human donor in good health. Some libraries in this study had Jurkat cell RNA spiked in.

This clonotype has a count of ten or more. The chain joins TRBV7-8 to TRBJ2-2; D is perhaps TRBD2 (6 bases). The CDR3 has 14 amino acids. Germline CDR1 SGHVS, CDR2 FQNEAQ. V lost 2 bases to trimming and J lost 4 bases, with 8 bases between them. The CDR3 DNA sequence: TGTGCCAGCAGCTTAAGGGAGGCCACCGGGGAGCTGTTTTTT. Its protein is CASSLREATGELFF.

With regard to this clonotype: A much larger clone is a single base away; this may be a read error. A read error is likely, as this CDR3 ends without the conserved phenylalanine or tryptophan. The DNA of the CDR3 is TGTGCCAGCTCTCGATTAGCAACAGATACGCAGTATTAT. Amino acid sequence: CASSRLATDTQYY. The genes are TRBV2 and TRBJ2-3; D unresolved. Trimming stripped 8 bases from V and 3 bases from J, with 12 bases between. The CDR3 runs 13 residues. Germline V gene sequence: CDR1 SNHLY, CDR2 FYNNEI.

This clonotype was observed a few times. The V and J genes are TRBV19 and TRBJ1-4; 9 bases line up with TRBD1. Germline CDR1 reads LNHDA; CDR2 reads SQIVND (reference sequence). The J segment lost 0 bases and the V segment lost 5 bases, leaving 7 bases of the junction unmatched. The CDR3 runs to 17 residues. The chain's CDR3 is CASSQPDRGATNEKLFF. The DNA for the CDR3 is TGTGCCAGTAGTCAGCCGGACAGGGGTGCAACTAATGAAAAACTGTTTTTT.

This clonotype was seen only a few times. The gene calls are TRBV13 and TRBJ2-7; 8 nucleotides agree with TRBD1. The CDR3 runs to 14 residues. J lost 7 bases, V lost 5 bases, and 10 bases had no gene match. Germline V gene lookup returns CDR1 PRHDT and CDR2 FYEKMQ (reference sequence). CDR3 loop: CASSPGQGAWEQYF. The CDR3 DNA sequence: TGTGCCAGCAGCCCAGGGCAGGGGGCTTGGGAGCAGTACTTC.

In its sample, this clonotype was seen once. V and J are TRBV4-2 and TRBJ2-1; 9 bases are shared with TRBD2. V shed 3 bases and J 7 bases; nucleotides not matched to a gene: 19. The CDR3 loop spans 19 amino acids. Germline-derived CDR1 and CDR2 are LGHNA and YNFKEQ. CDR3 sequence (DNA): TGTGCCAGCAGCCACCTTACACCCGCGGGAGGGCCCTCTTTGAATGAGCAGTTCTTC. It encodes CASSHLTPAGGPSLNEQFF.

This chain uses TRBV7-7 with TRBJ2-5, with 10 bases matching TRBD2. The CDR3 is 19 amino acids. With 2 bases clipped from V and 5 bases from J, the junction kept 17 bases outside the gene matches. Germline CDR1 and CDR2: SSHAT and FNYEAQ (reference sequence). The CDR3 reads CASSLSLFGTSVPTETQYF. CDR3 sequence (DNA): TGTGCCAGCAGCTTATCGTTGTTCGGGACTAGCGTTCCCACGGAGACCCAGTACTTC. Using reference TRBV7-7 and TRBJ2-5 for the parts outside the CDR3, the full variable domain is GAGVSQSPRYKVTKRGQDVTLRCDPISSHATLYWYQQALGQGPEFLTYFNYEAQPDKSGLPSDRFSAERPEGSISTLTIQRTEQRDSAMYRCASSLSLFGTSVPTETQYFGPGTRLLVL.

This clonotype has more than one count but fewer than ten. The chain links TRBV30 to TRBJ2-7; D gene ambiguous. The V and J ends lost 4 bases and 3 bases respectively, with 16 bases between them. The CDR3 has 14 residues. Germline CDR1 GTSNPN, CDR2 SVGIG (reference sequence). In nucleotides, the CDR3 is TGTGCCTGGACTCCAGGATTTAACTTCTACGAGCAGTACTTC. Translating it yields CAWTPGFNFYEQYF.

This clonotype was seen a few times. The junction departs from germline at one end; a sequencing error may be responsible. As DNA, the CDR3 is TGTGCCAGCAGCTGGACCCGCGGGACTAGCGTTTACGAGCAGTACTTC. Amino acids: CASSWTRGTSVYEQYF. J is TRBJ2-7 and V is TRBV5-3; 10 bases are shared with TRBD2. TRBV5-3 is treated as an ORF (open reading frame) with a function not yet certain. This CDR3 spans 16 amino acids.

This clonotype was observed a handful of times. This rearrangement joins TRBV6-6 to TRBJ2-1, with 12 bases aligning to TRBD2. The CDR3 loop spans 15 amino acids. CDR1 MNHNY and CDR2 SVGAGI come from the germline V gene (reference sequence). The ends lost 7 bases at V and 4 bases at J; junction bases unmatched: 5. CDR3: CASILLAGGYNEQFF. For the CDR3, the DNA is TGTGCCAGCATTCTACTAGCGGGAGGTTACAATGAGCAGTTCTTC.

There are many counts of this clonotype. The CDR3 loop is CASSQELGAANEKLFF. DNA for the CDR3: TGCGCCAGCAGCCAAGAGCTGGGGGCTGCTAATGAAAAACTGTTTTTT. V is TRBV4-1 and J is TRBJ1-4; possibly TRBD1 for D (6 bases). This CDR3 is 16 amino acids long. Per the germline V gene, CDR1 is MGHRA and CDR2 is YSYEKL. V was cut by 0 bases and J by 3 bases, with 11 bases left in between.

There are many counts of this clonotype. The CDR3: CASSLGLSVSTDTQYF. CDR3 sequence (DNA): TGTGCCAGCAGCTTAGGACTATCCGTTAGCACAGATACGCAGTATTTT. The V gene is TRBV7-9, the J gene TRBJ2-3; TRBD2 is a possible D gene (5 bases). Germline CDR1 SEHNR, CDR2 FQNEAQ (reference sequence). The length of the CDR3 is 16 residues. Trimming took off 1 base at V and 0 bases at J, with 11 bases between the two ends.

This clonotype was recorded at least ten times. The rearrangement links TRBV5-8 to TRBJ2-7; D is uncertain. With 6 bases removed from V and 5 bases from J, the gap between germline ends came to 12 bases. Germline-derived CDR1 and CDR2 are SGHTS and YDEGEE. This CDR3 region has 12 residues. The CDR3 bases are TGTGCCAGCAACACCCGCTGGGACGAGCAGTACTTC. Its protein product is CASNTRWDEQYF.

About this clonotype: The junction departs from germline at one end; a sequencing error may be responsible. The V and J genes are TRBV4-1 and TRBJ2-3; D might be TRBD1 or TRBD2, each matching 6 bases. Germline CDR1 MGHRA, CDR2 YSYEKL. The CDR3 consists of 15 residues. The CDR3 spells CASSPLTGGTGTQYF. CDR3 DNA: TGCGCCAGCAGCCCCCTTACCGGGGGCACAGGTACGCAGTATTTT.

The CDR3 loop reads CAISESGGSSYNEQFF. CDR3 bases: TGTGCCATCAGTGAGTCGGGCGGGAGCTCCTACAATGAGCAGTTCTTC. The chain employs TRBV10-3 and TRBJ2-1; TRBD2 aligns across 7 bases. From germline, CDR1 is ENHRY and CDR2 SYGVKD. CDR3 length: 16 residues. V dropped 0 bases and J dropped 0; count of bases not matched to a gene: 2.

This clonotype was seen at least ten times. The chain recombines TRBV5-6 with TRBJ1-1; no clear D. Germline lookup yields CDR1 SGHDT and CDR2 YYEEEE. V lost 1 base, J lost 1 base, and 11 bases lay in between. The CDR3 is made up of 15 amino acids. The CDR3 sequence is CASSLRGARNTEAFF. The DNA for the CDR3 is TGTGCCAGCAGCTTGCGAGGAGCCCGGAACACTGAAGCTTTCTTT. The full variable domain, in which reference TRBV5-6 and TRBJ1-1 provide the parts outside the CDR3, is DAGVTQSPTHLIKTRGQQVTLRCSPKSGHDTVSWYQQALGQGPQFIFQYYEEEERQRGNFPDRFSGHQFPNYSSELNVNALLLGDSALYLCASSLRGARNTEAFFGQGTRLTVV.

This clonotype was counted many times. The V gene is TRBV4-1, the J gene TRBJ1-2; D gene uncertain. Trimming took off 1 base at V and 1 base at J, with 13 bases between the two ends. The germline gives CDR1 MGHRA, CDR2 YSYEKL. This CDR3 has 16 residues. CDR3 sequence (DNA): TGCGCCAGCAGCCAAGCGAGGATAACCGATAACTATGGCTACACCTTC. Amino acid sequence: CASSQARITDNYGYTF.

A word on this clonotype: Since a much larger clone is just one base distant, this may be a read error. V and J are TRBV29-1 and TRBJ2-3; 9 bases are shared with TRBD1. CDR1 is SQVTM, CDR2 ANQGSEA, per germline. J lost 7 bases, V lost 1 base, and 15 bases had no gene match. The CDR3 is made up of 17 amino acids. CDR3 in DNA: TGCAGCGTTGAAGTAGGGACCGGACAGGGGCGACCCTATACGCAGTATTTT. It yields the protein CSVEVGTGQGRPYTQYF.

This clonotype was seen more than once but under ten times. The gene calls are TRBV30 and TRBJ2-7; D might be TRBD1 (5 bases). Between the trimmed V and J ends, which lost 0 bases and 1 base, there was a span of 13 bases. Germline V gene lookup returns CDR1 GTSNPN and CDR2 SVGIG (reference sequence). The CDR3 spans 15 residues. The CDR3 protein is CAWSVYQGSSYEQYF. The CDR3 coding sequence is TGTGCCTGGAGTGTATATCAGGGCTCTTCCTACGAGCAGTACTTC.

This clonotype was recorded a few times. The V and J genes are TRBV12-5 and TRBJ1-5; D is unclear. V lost 1 base and J 0 bases, leaving 10 bases between the germline ends. The CDR3 has 16 amino acids. Germline assignment: CDR1 LGHNT and CDR2 FRNRAP. CDR3 bases: TGTGCTAGTGGTTTGGCCACAGTAAATAGCAATCAGCCCCAGCATTTT. Translated: CASGLATVNSNQPQHF.

The chain is built from TRBV20-1 and TRBJ1-3; D is ambiguous. Trimming removed 0 bases from V and 1 base from J, with 7 bases in between. The germline V gene encodes CDR1 DFQATT and CDR2 SNEGSKA (reference sequence). CDR3 length: 14 residues. The CDR3 loop reads CSARDWDSGNTIYF. The DNA for the CDR3 is TGCAGTGCTAGAGATTGGGATTCTGGAAACACCATATATTTT.